The clone carrying this T cell receptor beta chain counts as hyperexpanded. The antigen is not known. Study-wide results and limits: Naive CD4+ cells shared approximately 13% of tumor Treg sequences. Greatest tumor Treg TCR overlap was with tumor naive CD4+ cells. Tumor memory CD4+ T cell TCR gene usage was found to cluster with blood and lymph node memory CD4+ cells and with lymph node naive CD4+ cells.

Unmatched junction bases numbered 7, after V lost 4 bases and J lost 7 bases. This CDR3 region has 14 residues. Tregs were sorted as CD4+CD25+CD127-/low cells. TRBV12-4/TRBJ1-2 clonotypes were amplified with adaptor-ligated barcode primers. TCRdb called the multiplex PCR reads again in MiXCR, with one record for every CDR3 protein. This sample's table reports dozens of distinct CDR3 sequences. This sequence was found in a female donor with breast cancer. The chain links TRBV12-3 or TRBV12-4 to TRBJ1-2; TRBD1 matches 9 bases. The source material was Tregs sorted from blood. This CDR3 is CASSSSRDRVGYTF. The DNA of the CDR3 is TGTGCCAGCAGTTCGTCCCGGGACAGGGTTGGCTACACCTTC.